This paragraph covers one TCR beta chain sequence. Antigen unknown. The sample originates from a study of shared clonotypes between healthy human individuals. Study overall: Participating donors consisted of a couple of women and a few men aged 18 to 49. Whole-study findings and limits: Genetic and exposure-history diversity was limited by the small donor number. Investigators collected only blood, and repertoires in tissues likely differ.

Here immunoSEQ multiplex PCR was the method, and the copy in TCRdb shows in-frame clones only, minus some. The sample holds about 2.4 million clones; approximately 93% are singletons and the top ten take about 0.39%. The germline gives CDR1 LGHNA, CDR2 YSLEER. The CDR3 has 15 residues. V gave up 0 bases and J gave up 4 bases, with 12 bases separating them. Subsets obtained from CD4+ cells comprised CD45RA+ naive and CD45RA-negative memory cells. The rearrangement uses TRBV4-3 and TRBJ1-2; D remains ambiguous. The sequencing sample was made of naive CD4+ T cells from PBMCs. Subset here: CD45RA+ positively selected. This TCR came from a man aged 18 to 30 in good health. Some clones in this sample may be carry-over from other donors' samples. This chain's CDR3 is CASSQEGGSPYGYTF. As DNA, the CDR3 is TGCGCCAGCAGCCAAGAGGGAGGTAGTCCCTATGGCTACACCTTC.